The clone carrying this T cell receptor beta chain has more than one count but fewer than ten. Its antigen is currently unknown. This record belongs to a study of CD8 T cells in ankylosing spondylitis. Study-wide results and limits: Matched ankylosing spondylitis synovial fluid reportedly contained a significantly enriched population of disease-linked clones. Peripheral blood held disease-linked clones only at relatively low frequency, and these were CD8+. Characteristic, it appeared, of ankylosing spondylitis blood was a TCR beta motif of 7 or 8 highly homologous variants.

Construction of TCR beta libraries was performed using quantitative 5'-RACE with molecular barcodes. TCRdb recomputed calls from the 5' RACE reads with MiXCR, one row per CDR3 protein. The sample consists of around 390,000 distinct CDR3 sequences, under 25% of them appearing once. Sequencing was performed on blood, either unsorted or a sorted T cell fraction (not recorded which). The origin of this receptor is a male donor with ankylosing spondylitis.

CDR3 in DNA: TGCGCCAGCAGCCTGGGGACTAGCGGAGAAACAGATACGCAGTATTTT. This encodes CASSLGTSGETDTQYF. The chain recombines TRBV5-1 with TRBJ2-3, with 11 bases aligning to TRBD2. V lost 4 bases, J lost 3 bases, and 7 bases stayed unmatched. CDR1 is SGHRS, CDR2 YFSETQ, per germline. CDR3 length equals 16 residues.